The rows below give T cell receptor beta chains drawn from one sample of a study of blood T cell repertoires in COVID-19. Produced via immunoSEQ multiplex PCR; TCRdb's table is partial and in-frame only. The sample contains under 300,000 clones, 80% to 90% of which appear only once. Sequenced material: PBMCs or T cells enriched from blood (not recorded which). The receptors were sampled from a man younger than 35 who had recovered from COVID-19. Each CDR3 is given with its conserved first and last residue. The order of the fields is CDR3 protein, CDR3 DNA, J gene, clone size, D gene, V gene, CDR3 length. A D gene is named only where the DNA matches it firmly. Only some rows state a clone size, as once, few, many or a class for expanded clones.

CASSMPSGSPIKRRSYNEQFF,TGTGCCAGCAGCATGCCTAGCGGGAGTCCAATAAAGCGCCGCTCCTACAATGAGCAGTTCTTC,TRBJ2-1,.,.,TRBV21-1,21
CASSPETGSNQPQHF,TGTGCCAGCTCACCCGAGACAGGGAGCAATCAGCCCCAGCATTTT,TRBJ1-5,.,TRBD1,TRBV18,15
CASRGTGGRYNEQFF,TGTGCCAGCAGGGGGACAGGGGGCAGGTACAATGAGCAGTTCTTC,TRBJ2-1,.,TRBD1,TRBV3-1/TRBV3-2,15
CASRTNARQGDFSYEQYF,TGTGCCAGCAGGACAAACGCTAGACAGGGTGACTTCTCCTACGAGCAGTACTTC,TRBJ2-7,few,TRBD1,TRBV27,18
CASSLSGGQDNQPQHF,TGTGCCAGCAGTTTATCAGGGGGCCAAGATAATCAGCCCCAGCATTTT,TRBJ1-5,.,TRBD1,TRBV27,16
CSASTGQLLDYGYTF,TGCAGTGCTAGTACGGGACAGCTTCTCGACTATGGCTACACCTTC,TRBJ1-2,.,TRBD1,TRBV20-1,15
CASSLQGSEAFF,TGTGCCAGCAGCTTACAGGGCAGTGAAGCTTTCTTT,TRBJ1-1,.,.,TRBV7-9,12
CASTGLAGRTGELFF,TGTGCCAGCACCGGACTAGCGGGGCGCACCGGGGAGCTGTTTTTT,TRBJ2-2,once,TRBD2,TRBV6-5,15
CASSLGYSGSFTGELFF,TGTGCCAGCAGCTTGGGGTATAGCGGGAGTTTCACCGGGGAGCTGTTTTTT,TRBJ2-2,.,TRBD2,TRBV5-6,17
CASSSQGLAGGKTQYF,TGTGCCAGTAGTTCCCAAGGACTAGCGGGGGGCAAGACCCAGTACTTC,TRBJ2-5,.,TRBD2,TRBV19,16
CASSVGSSGRYEQYF,TGTGCCAGCAGCGTAGGTAGCAGCGGGAGGTACGAGCAGTACTTC,TRBJ2-7,.,TRBD2,TRBV9,15
CASRRAATGWDEQYF,TGTGCCAGCAGGCGCGCAGCGACAGGGTGGGACGAGCAGTACTTC,TRBJ2-7,.,TRBD1,TRBV6-5,15
CASSLAVGPGGHNEQFF,TGTGCCAGCAGCTTAGCGGTGGGGCCAGGGGGTCACAATGAGCAGTTCTTC,TRBJ2-1,.,TRBD1,TRBV11-3,17
CASSLARRQGFQPQHF,TGTGCCAGCAGCTTAGCTCGTAGACAGGGGTTTCAGCCCCAGCATTTT,TRBJ1-5,.,TRBD1,TRBV7-9,16
CAWNKDRGTEAFF,TGTGCCTGGAACAAAGATAGGGGCACTGAAGCTTTCTTT,TRBJ1-1,.,.,TRBV30,13
CASSLDAYEQYF,TGCGCCAGCAGCTTGGATGCGTACGAGCAGTACTTC,TRBJ2-7,.,.,TRBV5-1,12
CASSSTGDHGYTF,TGTGCCAGCAGCTCCACGGGGGACCATGGCTACACCTTC,TRBJ1-2,.,.,TRBV7-8,13
CASSFRLAVTGELFF,TGTGCCAGCAGCTTCAGACTAGCGGTTACCGGGGAGCTGTTTTTT,TRBJ2-2,few,TRBD2,TRBV3-1/TRBV3-2,15
CASSRTEGRDTGELFF,TGTGCCAGCTCGCGAACCGAGGGAAGGGACACCGGGGAGCTGTTTTTT,TRBJ2-2,few,.,TRBV18,16
CASTPVAGGRETQYF,TGTGCCAGCACCCCGGTAGCGGGGGGGCGAGAGACCCAGTACTTC,TRBJ2-5,.,TRBD2,TRBV6-5,15
CASRWGGSNQPQHF,TGTGCCAGCAGGTGGGGAGGGAGCAATCAGCCCCAGCATTTT,TRBJ1-5,.,.,TRBV28,14
CASSQRTSENLNEQFF,TGTGCCAGCAGTCAGCGGACTAGCGAGAACCTCAATGAGCAGTTCTTC,TRBJ2-1,many,TRBD2,TRBV28,16
CATSRDVTGRGSQPQHF,TGTGCCACCAGCAGAGATGTAACGGGCCGGGGTAGTCAGCCCCAGCATTTT,TRBJ1-5,many,.,TRBV15,17
CASSSRVLGTGELFF,TGTGCCAGCAGCTCCAGGGTTCTCGGCACCGGGGAGCTGTTTTTT,TRBJ2-2,.,.,TRBV11-2,15
CASSLGGHQPQHF,TGTGCCAGCAGTTTGGGCGGGCATCAGCCCCAGCATTTT,TRBJ1-5,.,.,TRBV12-3/TRBV12-4,13
CASSPAASGGARRADTQYF,TGCGCCAGCAGCCCGGCCGCTAGCGGGGGGGCCCGGCGGGCAGATACGCAGTATTTT,TRBJ2-3,.,TRBD2,TRBV10-1,19
CATSDRLAGTYNEQFF,TGTGCCACCAGTGATCGCCTAGCGGGGACCTACAATGAGCAGTTCTTC,TRBJ2-1,.,TRBD2,TRBV24-1,16
CSVELPTSSGEQFF,TGCAGCGTTGAATTGCCGACTAGCAGCGGTGAGCAGTTCTTC,TRBJ2-1,.,TRBD2,TRBV29-1,14
CASSTAATGRELFF,TGTGCCAGCAGCACAGCGGCCACCGGCCGGGAGCTGTTTTTT,TRBJ2-2,.,.,TRBV27,14
CASSGSSGEQYF,TGTGCCAGCTCTGGCTCTAGCGGCGAGCAGTACTTC,TRBJ2-7,once,TRBD2,TRBV7-9,12
CASREGGLAGGDTGELFF,TGCGCCAGCAGAGAAGGAGGACTAGCGGGAGGGGACACCGGGGAGCTGTTTTTT,TRBJ2-2,.,TRBD2,TRBV4-1,18
CASSAGAEIEAFF,TGTGCCAGCAGCGCGGGTGCGGAGATTGAAGCTTTCTTT,TRBJ1-1,.,.,TRBV7-2,13
CASSPQPTGGLSSGANVLTF,TGCGCCAGCAGCCCGCAACCTACAGGGGGTCTGAGTTCCGGGGCCAACGTCCTGACTTTC,TRBJ2-6,.,TRBD1,TRBV5-1,20
CASSESPGTSYNEQFF,TGCGCCAGCAGTGAGTCCCCCGGGACTAGCTACAATGAGCAGTTCTTC,TRBJ2-1,.,TRBD2,TRBV10-1,16